One sample yielded the 20 T cell receptor beta chains listed below, sequenced in a study of human T cells and chemical hapten exposure. A single record per CDR3 protein comes from TCRdb applying MiXCR to the RACE reads. The top ten clones hold approximately 3.1% of a sample with 95,000 to 100,000 distinct CDR3 sequences, approximately 11% of them seen once. Time point reported: pre-sensitization, week 0. As to treatment: therapeutic diphenylcyclopropenone sensitization with weekly scalp DPC. The specimen comprised whole blood, sampled in connection with sensitization to the hapten diphenylcyclopropenone (DPC). Receptors were obtained from a woman in her sixties with alopecia areata. Some clones in this sample may be carry-over from other donors' samples.

This clonotype was recorded a few times. One junction end does not reproduce the germline sequence, and a read error may be involved. V usage is TRBV11-1 and J usage is TRBJ2-3; D is perhaps TRBD2 (6 bases). This CDR3 comprises 14 residues. Per the germline V gene, CDR1 is SGHAT and CDR2 is FQDESV (reference sequence). The CDR3 is CASSLAASTDTQYF. The CDR3 DNA reads TGTGCCAGCAGTTTAGCGGCAAGCACAGATACGCAGTATTTT.

This clonotype was counted at least ten times. The chain is built from TRBV10-3 and TRBJ2-1; D not resolved. The CDR3 length is 15 residues. The V gene lost 0 bases and the J gene lost 0 bases, with 6 bases spanning the gap. Germline V gene lookup returns CDR1 ENHRY and CDR2 SYGVKD. CDR3 coding DNA: TGTGCCATCAGTGAGTCTTGGAGCTCCTACAATGAGCAGTTCTTC. Translating it yields CAISESWSSYNEQFF.

V usage is TRBV5-6 and J usage is TRBJ2-7, with a possible D match to TRBD2 (5 bases). V lost 3 bases to trimming and J lost 5 bases, with 18 bases between them. The germline gives CDR1 SGHDT, CDR2 YYEEEE. The CDR3 consists of 15 residues. The CDR3 region has the DNA TGTGCCAGCAGCTCGCTCCAGACACCTAGCCACGAGCAGTACTTC. Encoded protein: CASSSLQTPSHEQYF. The variable domain in full, with the rest retrieved from reference TRBV5-6 and TRBJ2-7, is DAGVTQSPTHLIKTRGQQVTLRCSPKSGHDTVSWYQQALGQGPQFIFQYYEEEERQRGNFPDRFSGHQFPNYSSELNVNALLLGDSALYLCASSSLQTPSHEQYFGPGTRLTVT.

In this sample, this clonotype turned up many times. The chain couples TRBV25-1 to TRBJ1-2; D gene unclear. The CDR3 is 15 amino acids. CDR1 is MGHDK, CDR2 SYGVNS, per germline. V was cut by 4 bases and J by 0 bases, with 12 bases left in between. CDR3 DNA: TGTGCCAGCAGTGGAGACCGTTGGACTAACTATGGCTACACCTTC. It is translated as CASSGDRWTNYGYTF.

Points on this clonotype: A much larger clone differs from this one at a single base, so this may be a read error. This chain connects TRBV27 to TRBJ2-7, with TRBD1 identical over 7 bases. V trimming: 11 bases; J trimming: 3 bases; junction bases outside the gene matches: 13. CDR3 length: 14 residues. The germline V gene encodes CDR1 MNHEY and CDR2 SMNVEV (reference sequence). The CDR3, as DNA: TGTGCCTCTGGGCAGAGGGGGCGCCTCTACGAGCAGTACTTC. Translated, it gives CASGQRGRLYEQYF.

This clonotype was seen ten or more times. J is TRBJ1-6 and V is TRBV7-2; no clear D gene. V gave up 5 bases and J gave up 5 bases, with 10 bases separating them. Germline assignment: CDR1 SGHTA and CDR2 FQGNSA. This CDR3 region has 14 residues. CDR3 nucleotides: TGTGCCAGCAGCCCGCAGTGGGATAATTCACCCCTCCACTTT. As protein: CASSPQWDNSPLHF. The whole variable domain, remainder taken from reference TRBV7-2 and TRBJ1-6, is GAGVSQSPSNKVTEKGKDVELRCDPISGHTALYWYRQSLGQGLEFLIYFQGNSAPDKSGLPSDRFSAERTGGSVSTLTIQRTQQEDSAVYLCASSPQWDNSPLHFGNGTRLTVT.

In this sample, this clonotype turned up many times. The V call is TRBV12-3 or TRBV12-4, the J call TRBJ2-3; 8 positions match TRBD2. The trim removed 3 bases at V and 4 bases at J, leaving 6 bases unmatched. CDR3 length: 15 amino acids. The chain's CDR3 is CASSFIAGGADTQYF. The CDR3 DNA reads TGTGCCAGCAGTTTTATTGCGGGGGGTGCAGATACGCAGTATTTT.

This clonotype came up many times. V gene TRBV29-1 combines with J gene TRBJ1-1; D is perhaps TRBD1 (6 bases). The V and J ends lost 5 bases and 0 bases respectively, with 7 bases between them. This CDR3 has 12 amino acids. Germline-derived CDR1 and CDR2 are SQVTM and ANQGSEA. The CDR3 region is CSVQGMNTEAFF. The CDR3 DNA reads TGCAGCGTTCAGGGGATGAACACTGAAGCTTTCTTT. Supplemented by reference TRBV29-1 and TRBJ1-1, the full variable domain reads SAVISQKPSRDICQRGTSLTIQCQVDSQVTMMFWYRQQPGQSLTLIATANQGSEATYESGFVIDKFPISRPNLTFSTLTVSNMSPEDSSIYLCSVQGMNTEAFFGQGTRLTVV.

The chain is built from TRBV11-2 and TRBJ2-2; no firm D call. V was pared by 0 bases and J by 4 bases, with 3 bases between. CDR1 and CDR2 from the germline V gene are SGHAT and FQNNGV. This CDR3 is 13 amino acids long. The CDR3 reads CASSLDSTGELFF. In nucleotides, the CDR3 is TGTGCCAGCAGCTTAGATTCCACCGGGGAGCTGTTTTTT.

This clonotype was counted many times. V is TRBV11-1 and J is TRBJ2-3; no definite D call. Germline CDR1 and CDR2: SGHAT and FQDESV (reference sequence). V gave up 5 bases and J gave up 0 bases, with 3 bases separating them. The CDR3 sequence is 12 residues long. The CDR3 coding sequence is TGTGCCAGCAGCGACAGCACAGATACGCAGTATTTT. As protein: CASSDSTDTQYF.

The chain couples TRBV7-8 to TRBJ1-1; no definite D call. V gave up 2 bases and J gave up 0 bases, with 7 bases separating them. Looked up from germline, CDR1 is SGHVS and CDR2 is FQNEAQ. There are 14 residues in the CDR3. CDR3 in DNA: TGTGCCAGCAGCTTACTTACGGTGAACACTGAAGCTTTCTTT. Residues: CASSLLTVNTEAFF.

There are many counts of this clonotype. The V gene is TRBV20-1, the J gene TRBJ2-7, with a weak D call TRBD1 (6 bases). The CDR3 covers 13 residues. Looked up from germline, CDR1 is DFQATT and CDR2 is SNEGSKA (reference sequence). V was cut by 6 bases and J by 7 bases, with 19 bases left in between. CDR3: CSATRTAVPEQYF. Written as DNA, the CDR3 is TGCAGTGCAACCCGGACAGCCGTCCCTGAGCAGTACTTC.

This clonotype was seen at least ten times. V usage is TRBV20-1 and J usage is TRBJ1-5; D ambiguous. Germline CDR1 is DFQATT and CDR2 is SNEGSKA (reference sequence). The CDR3 loop spans 14 amino acids. Trimming removed 1 base from V and 0 bases from J, with 7 bases in between. DNA for the CDR3: TGCAGTGCTAGAGGGTGGAATAGCAATCAGCCCCAGCATTTT. Translation gives CSARGWNSNQPQHF.

This clonotype came up a few times. The chain has TRBV20-1 and TRBJ2-3; D is unclear. CDR3 length equals 12 residues. V was shortened by 5 bases and J by 6 bases, with 12 bases between the two germline ends. The germline V gene has CDR1 DFQATT and CDR2 SNEGSKA (reference sequence). The CDR3: CSAEALRDTQYF. The CDR3, as DNA: TGCAGTGCTGAGGCCCTGAGGGATACGCAGTATTTT.

In this sample, this clonotype turned up a few times. J is TRBJ1-1 and V is TRBV29-1; D unresolved. V was cut by 6 bases and J by 10 bases, with 18 bases left in between. Germline values: CDR1 SQVTM, CDR2 ANQGSEA. The CDR3 is 12 amino acids. DNA for the CDR3: TGCAGCGTGCATCTTCCACGTGCCGTAGCTTTCTTT. It codes for CSVHLPRAVAFF.

The V gene is TRBV5-1, the J gene TRBJ2-1; 8 positions agree with TRBD1. After removal of 0 bases from V and 5 bases from J, the junction contained 7 bases not matched to a gene. In germline, CDR1 is SGHRS, CDR2 YFSETQ. This CDR3 is 16 amino acids long. The DNA for the CDR3 is TGCGCCAGCAGCTTGGTTGGACAGGGTGACCACAATGAGCAGTTCTTC. It yields the protein CASSLVGQGDHNEQFF.

The chain has TRBV5-8 and TRBJ1-5; 7 bases line up with TRBD1. From germline, CDR1 is SGHTS and CDR2 YDEGEE. V shed 5 bases, J shed 0 bases, and the junction held 8 bases outside the gene matches. The CDR3 covers 16 residues. The CDR3 region is CASRWGGGDSNQPQHF. The CDR3 DNA reads TGTGCCAGCAGATGGGGAGGGGGCGATAGCAATCAGCCCCAGCATTTT.

The sample holds many counts of this clonotype. The rearrangement joins TRBV18 to TRBJ1-1; the D is unclear. The CDR3 loop spans 12 amino acids. The V end lost 8 bases, the J end lost 4 bases, and 11 bases lay between the germline ends. Germline V lookup: CDR1 KGHSH, CDR2 LQKENI. The CDR3 sequence: CASGGTSTEAFF. CDR3 bases: TGTGCCAGCGGAGGAACCTCCACTGAAGCTTTCTTT.

CDR3: CASSGAKRPTNTEAFF. The CDR3 nucleotides read TGTGCCAGCAGCGGGGCCAAAAGGCCGACGAACACTGAAGCTTTCTTT. The chain couples TRBV7-9 to TRBJ1-1; D is perhaps TRBD1 (5 bases). Looked up from germline, CDR1 is SEHNR and CDR2 is FQNEAQ (reference sequence). The CDR3 loop spans 16 amino acids. V lost 5 bases and J lost 1, with 17 bases in between.

This clonotype has more than one count but fewer than ten. V and J are TRBV7-2 and TRBJ2-1; TRBD1 aligns across 11 bases. V lost 8 bases, J lost 4 bases, and 7 bases stayed unmatched. CDR3 length: 15 amino acids. Germline CDR1 and CDR2: SGHTA and FQGNSA. Here the CDR3 reads CASPGTGGSYNEQFF. The CDR3 coding sequence is TGTGCCAGCCCCGGGACAGGGGGAAGTTACAATGAGCAGTTCTTC.